This T cell receptor beta chain was retrieved from a study of post-analysis software for immune sequencing data. This clonotype was recorded only once. This may be a read error: a much more frequent sequence differs by one nucleotide. TCR beta cDNA libraries had unique molecular identifiers. TCRdb ran MiXCR on the PCR reads and lists one entry per CDR3 protein. Of around 180,000 distinct CDR3 sequences listed, around 30% are singletons. Sequencing input: blood. The TCR originated in a girl aged 10 to 17 with multiple sclerosis.

CDR3: CSASVTGEDGYTF. CDR3 bases: TGCAGTGCTAGCGTGACAGGGGAGGATGGCTACACCTTC. The rearrangement links TRBV20-1 to TRBJ1-2; TRBD1 aligns across 8 bases. CDR1 and CDR2 (germline): DFQATT, SNEGSKA (reference sequence). V lost 3 bases to trimming and J lost 6 bases; unmatched junction nucleotides: 6. CDR3 length: 13 amino acids.